This is a list of T cell receptor beta chains from one sample in a study of blood T cell repertoires in COVID-19. Generated by immunoSEQ multiplex PCR, the TCRdb table keeps only in-frame clones and is missing some. Of about 170,000 clones in the sample, less than 90% are singletons; the top ten hold 11% to 15%. Sequencing was carried out using peripheral blood. All receptors derive from a man younger than 35 with active or convalescent COVID-19. Both conserved end residues are part of each CDR3. Each record gives: V gene, clone size, D gene, J gene, CDR3 DNA, CDR3 protein. D genes are given only for firm matches. Rows may omit the clone size; those that give it use once, few, many or a size class.

TRBV13	-	-	TRBJ1-6	TGTGCCAGCAGTCTTAAGGGGAATTCACCCCTCCACTTT	CASSLKGNSPLHF
TRBV28	medium-sized	TRBD2	TRBJ2-7	TGTGCCAGCAGTTTCCCGACTAGCGGGAGTTACGAGCAGTACTTC	CASSFPTSGSYEQYF
TRBV11-2	-	TRBD1	TRBJ2-7	TGTGCCAGCAGCTTTCAGGGGGTAGGGGGTCTTGCCTACGAGCAGTACTTC	CASSFQGVGGLAYEQYF
TRBV30	-	-	TRBJ2-2	TGTGCCTGGAGTGTAACGGGAGTGGAGACCGGGGAGCTGTTTTTT	CAWSVTGVETGELFF
TRBV13	few	-	TRBJ1-2	TGTGCCAGCAGCGCCACAACAGCACTCTATGGCTACACCTTC	CASSATTALYGYTF
TRBV6-2/TRBV6-3	-	TRBD1	TRBJ1-1	TGTGCCAGCAGTTACTGGGACAGGGCATTTGAAGCTTTCTTT	CASSYWDRAFEAFF
TRBV2	-	-	TRBJ1-2	TGTGCCAGCAGTGAAAGTCGTGGAGCTAACTATGGCTACACCTTC	CASSESRGANYGYTF
TRBV7-9	many	TRBD1	TRBJ1-3	TGTGCCAGCAGCCTCCGGACAGGGGGCTTTGGAAACACCATATATTTT	CASSLRTGGFGNTIYF
TRBV7-2	-	-	TRBJ2-3	TGTGCCAGCAGCTTAACAGGACAAGATACGCAGTATTTT	CASSLTGQDTQYF
TRBV19	-	-	TRBJ2-3	TGTGCCAGTAGTATAGAGGTGACAAAGACAGATACGCAGTATTTT	CASSIEVTKTDTQYF
TRBV5-1	-	TRBD1	TRBJ1-2	TGCGCCAGCAGCTTTGCCGGGACAGGGGTATCCTATGGCTACACCTTC	CASSFAGTGVSYGYTF
TRBV7-6	few	-	TRBJ1-1	TGTGCCAGCAGCTTAGTCGCCCGCGGGGACACTGAAGCTTTCTTT	CASSLVARGDTEAFF
TRBV11-2	-	-	TRBJ2-7	TGTGCCAGCAGCATTAGGGGGGGATGGGAGCAGTACTTC	CASSIRGGWEQYF
TRBV5-8	-	TRBD1	TRBJ2-5	TGTGCCAGCAGCTCGACAGGGCTGGAGACCCAGTACTTC	CASSSTGLETQYF
TRBV28	-	-	TRBJ1-1	TGTGCCAGCATTCAATTCCCAGCGGCGGTTGGAGCTTTCTTT	CASIQFPAAVGAFF
TRBV5-4	-	-	TRBJ1-2	TGTGCCAGCAGCTTCAGGGGCGCGAACTATGGCTACACCTTC	CASSFRGANYGYTF
TRBV6-5	-	-	TRBJ1-5	TGTGCCAGCAGCTTAGGGGTTAATCAGCCCCAGCATTTT	CASSLGVNQPQHF
TRBV7-8	-	-	TRBJ2-5	TGTGCCAGCAGCTTACGGACTACTAGGATGATGGGAGAGACCCAGTACTTC	CASSLRTTRMMGETQYF
TRBV10-2	few	TRBD1	TRBJ1-3	TGCGCCAGCAGTGAGTCGGTCAGGGGGTCTGGAAACACCATATATTTT	CASSESVRGSGNTIYF
TRBV10-3	-	-	TRBJ2-7	TGTGCCATCAGTGAGTCGGCCTTCTACGAGCAGTACTTC	CAISESAFYEQYF
TRBV4-3	-	TRBD1	TRBJ1-6	TGCGCCAGCAGCCCTCTCCGGGACAGGGGAAGCTCCTATAATTCACCCCTCCACTTT	CASSPLRDRGSSYNSPLHF
TRBV7-2	-	-	TRBJ1-2	TGTGCCAGCGGCTACAGGGCACAGGAGCTACCGAACTATGGCTACACCTTC	CASGYRAQELPNYGYTF
TRBV3-1/TRBV3-2	-	TRBD1	TRBJ2-1	TGTGCCAGCGGGAGGACAGGGGGGGGTCTCTATGAGCAGTTCTTC	CASGRTGGGLYEQFF
TRBV11-2	few	TRBD1	TRBJ2-7	TGTGCCAGCAGCCCGGGACAGGGAGTCTACGAGCAGTACTTC	CASSPGQGVYEQYF
TRBV18	-	TRBD2	TRBJ2-7	TGTGCCAGCTCACCACCGGTCAGCGGGAGCTACGAGCAGTACTTC	CASSPPVSGSYEQYF
TRBV2	-	-	TRBJ1-1	TGTGCCAGCAGCCACAGGGCCTTGAACACTGAAGCTTTCTTT	CASSHRALNTEAFF